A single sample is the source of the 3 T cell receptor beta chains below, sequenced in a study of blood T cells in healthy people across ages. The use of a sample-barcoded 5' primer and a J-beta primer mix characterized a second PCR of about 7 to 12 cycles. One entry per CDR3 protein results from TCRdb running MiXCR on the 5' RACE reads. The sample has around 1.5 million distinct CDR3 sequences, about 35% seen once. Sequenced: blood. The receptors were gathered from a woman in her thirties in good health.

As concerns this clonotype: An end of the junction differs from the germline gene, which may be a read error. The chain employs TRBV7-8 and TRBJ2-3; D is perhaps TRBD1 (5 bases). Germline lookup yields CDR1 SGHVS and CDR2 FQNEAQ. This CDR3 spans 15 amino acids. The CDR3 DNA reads TGTGCCAGCAGCTTAGAAACAGGTGACACAGATACGCAGTGTTTT. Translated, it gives CASSLETGDTDTQCF.

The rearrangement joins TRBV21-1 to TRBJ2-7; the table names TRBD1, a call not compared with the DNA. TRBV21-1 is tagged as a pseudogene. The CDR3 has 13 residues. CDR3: CASSRRQDYEQYF. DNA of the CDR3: TGTGCCAGCAGCAGGCGACAGGACTACGAGCAGTACTTC.

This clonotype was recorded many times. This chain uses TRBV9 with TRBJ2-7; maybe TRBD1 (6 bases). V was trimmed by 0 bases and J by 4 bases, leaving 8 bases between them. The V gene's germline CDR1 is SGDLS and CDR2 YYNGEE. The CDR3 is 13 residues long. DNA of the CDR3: TGTGCCAGCAGCGTAGAGGGACAATACGAGCAGTACTTC. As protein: CASSVEGQYEQYF.